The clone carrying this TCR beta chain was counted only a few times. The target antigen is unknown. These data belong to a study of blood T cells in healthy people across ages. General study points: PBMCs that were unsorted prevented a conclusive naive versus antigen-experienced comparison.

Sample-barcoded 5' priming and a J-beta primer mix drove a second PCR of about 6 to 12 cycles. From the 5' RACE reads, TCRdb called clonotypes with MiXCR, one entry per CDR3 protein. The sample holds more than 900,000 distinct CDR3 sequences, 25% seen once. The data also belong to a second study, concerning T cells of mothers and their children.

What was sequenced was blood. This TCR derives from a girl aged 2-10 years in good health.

The chain's CDR3 is CASEDFRYTEAFF. The CDR3 DNA follows: TGTGCCAGCGAAGATTTCCGCTACACTGAAGCTTTCTTT. The V and J genes are TRBV2 and TRBJ1-1; D is unresolved. The V and J ends lost 8 bases and 3 bases respectively, with 13 bases between them. CDR1 is SNHLY and CDR2 is FYNNEI in the germline V gene. The CDR3 totals 13 residues.